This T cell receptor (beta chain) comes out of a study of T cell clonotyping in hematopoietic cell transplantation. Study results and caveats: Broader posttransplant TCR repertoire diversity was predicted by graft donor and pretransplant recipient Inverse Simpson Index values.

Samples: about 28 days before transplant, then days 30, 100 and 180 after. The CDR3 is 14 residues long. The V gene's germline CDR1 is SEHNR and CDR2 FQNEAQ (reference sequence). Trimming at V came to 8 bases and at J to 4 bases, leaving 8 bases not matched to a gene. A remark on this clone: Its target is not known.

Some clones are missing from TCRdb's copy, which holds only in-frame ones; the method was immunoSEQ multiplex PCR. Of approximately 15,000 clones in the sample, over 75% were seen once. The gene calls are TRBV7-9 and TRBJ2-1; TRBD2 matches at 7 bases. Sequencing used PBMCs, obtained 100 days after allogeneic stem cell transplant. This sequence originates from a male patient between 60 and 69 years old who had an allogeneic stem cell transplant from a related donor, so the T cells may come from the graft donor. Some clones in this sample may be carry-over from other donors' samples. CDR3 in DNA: TGTGCCAGCGGGAAAGCGGGGATATACAATGAGCAGTTCTTC. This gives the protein CASGKAGIYNEQFF.